The present T cell receptor (beta chain) was sequenced within a study of neurological immune-mediated disorders. The germline V gene encodes CDR1 MNHEY and CDR2 SVGEGT. CDR3 length: 15 residues. The V end was cut by 0 bases, the J end by 5 bases, with 10 bases between. There are many counts of this clonotype. TCRdb fed the 5' RACE reads into MiXCR, producing one record per CDR3 protein. The sample has about 22,000 distinct CDR3 sequences; roughly 6.2% are singletons. The sequence came from a man aged 18 to 29 in good health. J is TRBJ2-2 and V is TRBV6-2 or TRBV6-3; D not resolved. Input material: CD8+ T cells from blood. The CDR3 protein is CASSYSVIATGELFF. In DNA form, the CDR3 reads TGTGCCAGCAGTTACTCGGTGATTGCTACCGGGGAGCTGTTTTTT.